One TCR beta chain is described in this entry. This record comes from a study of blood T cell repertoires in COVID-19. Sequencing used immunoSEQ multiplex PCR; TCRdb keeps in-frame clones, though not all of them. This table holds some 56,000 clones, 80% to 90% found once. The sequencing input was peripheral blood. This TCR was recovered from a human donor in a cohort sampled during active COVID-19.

In DNA, the CDR3 is TGTGCCAGCAGTGAACCGGGGGACTACGAGCAGTACTTC. Protein sequence: CASSEPGDYEQYF. The rearrangement joins TRBV25-1 to TRBJ2-7; maybe TRBD2 (6 bases). Germline-derived CDR1 and CDR2 are MGHDK and SYGVNS. There are 13 residues in the CDR3. Trimming pared 2 bases from V and 3 bases from J, leaving 8 bases between.